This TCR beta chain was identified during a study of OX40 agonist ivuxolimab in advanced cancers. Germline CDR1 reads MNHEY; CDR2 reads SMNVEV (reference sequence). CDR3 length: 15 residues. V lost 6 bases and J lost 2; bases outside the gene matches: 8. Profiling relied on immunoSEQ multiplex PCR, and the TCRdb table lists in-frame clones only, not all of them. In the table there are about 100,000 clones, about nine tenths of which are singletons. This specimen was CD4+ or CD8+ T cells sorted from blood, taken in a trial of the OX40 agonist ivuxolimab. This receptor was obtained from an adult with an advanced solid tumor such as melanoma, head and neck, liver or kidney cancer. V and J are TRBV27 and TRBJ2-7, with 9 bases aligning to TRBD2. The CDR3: CASRQSAGGTYEQYF. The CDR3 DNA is TGTGCCAGCAGACAATCAGCGGGAGGAACCTACGAGCAGTACTTC.